This entry is about one TCR beta chain. Germline lookup yields CDR1 DFQATT and CDR2 SNEGSKA (reference sequence). V shed 6 bases, J shed 3 bases, and the junction held 17 bases outside the gene matches. This CDR3 comprises 18 residues. Methods used by the authors: Scientists estimated how many nucleated cells there were by amplifying reference gene primers. Only in-frame clones appear in the TCRdb table, and some are missing; sequencing was by immunoSEQ multiplex PCR. V and J calls and clone size follow that table, whereas D and trimming were derived from the DNA. The table lists fewer than 250,000 clones, about 88% of them singletons. This entry is derived from a study of blood T cell repertoires in COVID-19. The overall study: Samples taken during acute and convalescent COVID-19 were collected in the United States, Italy and Spain. The analysed material was cDNA or gDNA that came from T cells, B-cell-depleted T cells, or PBMCs.

Sequencing was carried out using peripheral blood. The chain links TRBV20-1 to TRBJ1-6, with TRBD1 matching over 7 bases. The sequence came from a man between 60 and 75 years old with acute or convalescent COVID-19. The CDR3 spells CSASGDRKPPNYNSPLHF. In DNA form, the CDR3 reads TGCAGTGCCAGTGGGGACAGAAAACCGCCTAACTATAATTCACCCCTCCACTTT.